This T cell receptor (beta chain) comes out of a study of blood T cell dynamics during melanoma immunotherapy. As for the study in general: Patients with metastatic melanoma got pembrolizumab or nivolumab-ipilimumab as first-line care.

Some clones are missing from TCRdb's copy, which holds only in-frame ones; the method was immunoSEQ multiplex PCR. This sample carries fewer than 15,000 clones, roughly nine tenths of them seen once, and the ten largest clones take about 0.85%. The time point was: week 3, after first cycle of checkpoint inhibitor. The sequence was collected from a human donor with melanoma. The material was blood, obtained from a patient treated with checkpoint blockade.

CDR3 loop: CASSLAGRGHWGYTF. DNA of the CDR3: TGTGCCAGCAGCTTGGCCGGCAGGGGGCATTGGGGCTACACCTTC. The chain recombines TRBV5-4 with TRBJ1-2, with 8 bases fitting TRBD1. This CDR3 spans 15 amino acids. The germline CDR1 and CDR2 sequences are SGHNT and YYREEE (reference sequence). The trim removed 0 bases at V and 8 bases at J, leaving 9 bases unmatched.